The 9 T cell receptor beta chains reported below all come from one sample, sequenced in a study of blood T cell repertoires in COVID-19. Profiling relied on immunoSEQ multiplex PCR, and the TCRdb table lists in-frame clones only, not all of them. The sample holds about 87,000 clones, roughly 86% seen once. The source material was peripheral blood. These receptors came from a man in his forties or fifties with acute or convalescent COVID-19.

The genes are TRBV3-1 (or the pseudogene TRBV3-2) and TRBJ2-1; maybe TRBD1 (5 bases). Germline V gives CDR1 LGHDT, CDR2 YNNKEL (reference sequence). This CDR3 has 17 residues. Trimming removed 0 bases at V and 0 bases at J, with 12 bases between. The CDR3 sequence: CASSQDLPGNSYNEQFF. In DNA, the CDR3 is TGTGCCAGCAGCCAAGATCTTCCAGGGAACTCCTACAATGAGCAGTTCTTC.

V is TRBV9 and J is TRBJ1-2; D perhaps matches TRBD1 (5 bases). V gave up 7 bases and J gave up 4 bases, with 11 bases separating them. Germline V CDR1 and CDR2: SGDLS, YYNGEE. The CDR3 spans 12 residues. CDR3 nucleotide sequence: TGTGCCAGCGGGGCCGGCTTCTATGGCTACACCTTC. Protein sequence: CASGAGFYGYTF.

The CDR3 is CASSIVEQETQYF. The DNA for the CDR3 is TGTGCCAGTAGTATAGTCGAGCAAGAGACCCAGTACTTC. V is TRBV19 and J is TRBJ2-5; D gene ambiguous. Trimming left V 1 base short and J 2 bases short, with 5 bases between. Germline V gene lookup returns CDR1 LNHDA and CDR2 SQIVND (reference sequence). The CDR3 has 13 amino acids.

J is TRBJ2-1 and V is TRBV19; 7 bases line up with TRBD2. There are 16 residues in the CDR3. The germline V gene has CDR1 LNHDA and CDR2 SQIVND (reference sequence). Unmatched junction bases numbered 7, after V lost 5 bases and J lost 0 bases. CDR3 sequence (DNA): TGTGCCAGTAGTGTCACTAGCGCGAGCTCCTACAATGAGCAGTTCTTC. This sequence encodes CASSVTSASSYNEQFF.

The chain employs TRBV6-5 and TRBJ2-3, with 8 bases identical to TRBD2. V dropped 6 bases and J dropped 4; count of bases not matched to a gene: 6. CDR1 is MNHEY, CDR2 SVGAGI, per germline. The CDR3 covers 14 residues. For the CDR3, the DNA is TGTGCCAGCAGGCTAGCGGGTAGGGCAGATACGCAGTATTTT. As protein: CASRLAGRADTQYF.

The chain is built from TRBV3-1 (or the pseudogene TRBV3-2) and TRBJ2-3, with 11 bases matching TRBD2. From germline, CDR1 is LGHDT and CDR2 YNNKEL (reference sequence). Trimming cost V 8 bases and J 1 base; bases outside gene matches: 5. The CDR3 extends over 15 amino acids. The CDR3 DNA sequence: TGTGCCAGCTGTCCGGGACTAGCGGGCACAGATACGCAGTATTTT. Translation: CASCPGLAGTDTQYF.

The rearrangement uses TRBV3-1 (or the pseudogene TRBV3-2) and TRBJ2-3; TRBD2 aligns across 9 bases. Germline V gene data show CDR1 as LGHDT and CDR2 as YNNKEL (reference sequence). The CDR3 runs 14 residues. J lost 6 bases, V lost 6 bases, and 7 bases had no gene match. CDR3 protein: CASSHGLAKDTQYF. Here the CDR3 DNA reads TGTGCCAGCAGTCACGGACTAGCGAAGGATACGCAGTATTTT.

This clone was found a few times. The chain recombines TRBV7-9 with TRBJ2-7; 7 bases agree with TRBD2. V lost 4 bases, J lost 4 bases, and 4 bases stayed unmatched. This CDR3 spans 13 amino acids. CDR1 is SEHNR and CDR2 is FQNEAQ in the germline V gene (reference sequence). In DNA, the CDR3 is TGTGCCAGCAGCTCTGGGGGGGTATACGAGCAGTACTTC. Translated: CASSSGGVYEQYF.

The chain combines TRBV20-1 with TRBJ2-7, with TRBD1 matching 7 bases. Trimming removed 3 bases from V and 2 bases from J; junction bases left unmatched: 7. The CDR3 covers 14 residues. CDR1 DFQATT and CDR2 SNEGSKA come from the germline V gene (reference sequence). The CDR3 coding sequence is TGCAGTGCTAGTCCCTACAGGGGACCCTACGAGCAGTACTTC. It yields the protein CSASPYRGPYEQYF.